The 3 T cell receptor beta chains below were found in one sample sequenced in a study of blood T cell repertoires in COVID-19 (dated by TCRdb to between 2020 and 2021). Libraries were built with the immunoSEQ multiplex PCR assay. TCRdb took over this immuneACCESS table, retaining in-frame rearrangements with V and J assigned. Such tables are incomplete; in checked studies, under half of the missing clones stem from an unresolved V gene, and the remainder is unexplained. The sample table contains about 140,000 clones; only one count was recorded for approximately 79% of them. Approximately 4% of the sample rests with the top ten. Sequencing input: peripheral blood. Receptor source: a man aged 55 to 70 with acute or convalescent COVID-19.

The CDR3 bases are TGTGCCAGCAGGACTGTATCCCGCGGGGGGTTTAATTCACCCCTCCACTTT. This codes for CASRTVSRGGFNSPLHF. The chain couples TRBV27 to TRBJ1-6, with D perhaps matching TRBD1 (5 bases). This CDR3 has 17 residues. The V and J ends lost 6 bases and 6 bases respectively, with 21 bases between them. Germline-derived CDR1 and CDR2 are MNHEY and SMNVEV (reference sequence).

This chain uses TRBV19 with TRBJ1-3; TRBD1 aligns across 7 bases. V lost 6 bases to trimming and J lost 5 bases; unmatched junction nucleotides: 4. This CDR3 has 13 amino acids. Germline V lookup: CDR1 LNHDA, CDR2 SQIVND (reference sequence). CDR3 sequence: CASSPGQRNTIYF. In DNA form, the CDR3 reads TGTGCCAGTAGCCCGGGACAGCGAAACACCATATATTTT.

The rearrangement links TRBV27 to TRBJ1-5; D not resolved. Per germline, CDR1 MNHEY and CDR2 SMNVEV (reference sequence). The V end was cut by 0 bases, the J end by 0 bases, with 12 bases between. The CDR3 consists of 17 residues. CDR3 sequence: CASSLSAATSSNQPQHF. The CDR3 nucleotides are TGTGCCAGCAGTTTATCAGCAGCGACCTCTAGCAATCAGCCCCAGCATTTT.